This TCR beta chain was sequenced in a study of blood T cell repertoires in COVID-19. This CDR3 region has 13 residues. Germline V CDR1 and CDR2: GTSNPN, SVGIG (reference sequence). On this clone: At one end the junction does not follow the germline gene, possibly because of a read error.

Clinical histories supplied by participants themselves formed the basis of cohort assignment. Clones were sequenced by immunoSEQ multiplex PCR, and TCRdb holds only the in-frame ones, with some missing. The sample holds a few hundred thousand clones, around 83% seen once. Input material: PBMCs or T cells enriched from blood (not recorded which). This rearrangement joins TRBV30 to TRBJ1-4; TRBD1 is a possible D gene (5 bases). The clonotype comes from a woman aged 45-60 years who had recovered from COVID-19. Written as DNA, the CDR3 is TGTGCCCGGAGTCCTGCGGGGGGTGAAAAACTGTTTTTT. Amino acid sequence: CARSPAGGEKLFF.